In this sample, the clone carrying this TCR beta chain is medium-sized. This entry comes from a study of glioma-infiltrating T cells. The iRepertoire nested amplicon-rescue multiplex PCR amplified TCR alpha and beta CDR3s from RNA. TCRdb recomputed calls from the multiplex PCR reads with MiXCR, one row per CDR3 protein. Of under 200,000 distinct CDR3 sequences detected, more than 35% appear once; the ten largest clones hold 5% to 5.5%. CDR3 length: 13 amino acids. CDR1 MNHNS and CDR2 SASEGT come from the germline V gene. V lost 10 bases, J lost 2 bases, and 12 bases lay in between. J is TRBJ2-1 and V is TRBV6-1; tentatively, D is TRBD1 (5 bases). The sequencing sample was made of glioma tissue, nonneoplastic brain tissue, or PBMCs (not recorded which). This clonotype was sampled from a human donor with low-grade glioma or glioblastoma, undergoing nonglioma brain surgery, or in good health (not recorded which). CDR3 sequence: CATVLTAYNEQFF. Here the CDR3 DNA reads TGTGCCACCGTACTGACAGCCTACAATGAGCAGTTCTTC.